This entry is about one TCR beta chain. This entry comes from a study of shared clonotypes between healthy human individuals. Study context: The study used three CD4 naive, three CD4 memory, two CD8 naive and one CD8 memory plate per donor.

Measured with immunoSEQ multiplex PCR; TCRdb has only the in-frame clones, and not every one. The data hold roughly 2,300,000 clones, with 80% to 95% observed a single time. The sequence was collected from a man aged 18 to 35 in good health. Some clones in this sample may be carry-over from other donors' samples. Sequences were obtained from naive CD4+ T cells from PBMCs. The sample's subset: CD45RA+ positively selected.

Written as DNA, the CDR3 is TGCGCCAGCCACCTTTCCTCCTACAATGAGCAGTTCTTC. As protein: CASHLSSYNEQFF. The V and J genes are TRBV5-1 and TRBJ2-1, with unresolved D. The germline V gene has CDR1 SGHRS and CDR2 YFSETQ. V dropped 7 bases and J dropped 0 bases, with 8 bases sitting between them. The CDR3 runs 13 residues.